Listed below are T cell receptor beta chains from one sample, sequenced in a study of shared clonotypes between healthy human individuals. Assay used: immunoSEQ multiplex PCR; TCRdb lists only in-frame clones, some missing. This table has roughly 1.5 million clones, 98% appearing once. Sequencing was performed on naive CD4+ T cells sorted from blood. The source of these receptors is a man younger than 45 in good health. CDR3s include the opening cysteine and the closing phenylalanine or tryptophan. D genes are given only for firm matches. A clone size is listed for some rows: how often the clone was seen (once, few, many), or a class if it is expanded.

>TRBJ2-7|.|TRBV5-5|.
TGTGCCAGCAGCTCCCGAGGAACGGAGTACGAGCAGTACTTC
CASSSRGTEYEQYF
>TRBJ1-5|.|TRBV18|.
TGTGCCAGCTCACGCCAAGGGTCGAATCAGCCCCAGCATTTT
CASSRQGSNQPQHF
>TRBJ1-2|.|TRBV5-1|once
TGCGCCAGCAGCTTGGGGGCAGGGGTTAACGATGGCTACACCTTC
CASSLGAGVNDGYTF
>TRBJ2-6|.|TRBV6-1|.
TGTGCCAGCATCCCCGAGCCTGGGGCCAACGTCCTGACTTTC
CASIPEPGANVLTF
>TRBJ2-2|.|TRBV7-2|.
TGTGCCAGCAGCACCGCTAGTGGGGAGCTGTTTTTT
CASSTASGELFF
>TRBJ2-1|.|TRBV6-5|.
TGTGCCAGCAGCAATTACGGAGACAATGAGCAGTTCTTC
CASSNYGDNEQFF
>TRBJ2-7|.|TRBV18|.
TGTGCCAGCTCCCCCCTCCAGGGTATGATCAACGAGCAGTACTTC
CASSPLQGMINEQYF
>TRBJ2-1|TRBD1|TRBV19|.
TGTGCCAGTAGTATGGACAGGGCCTATGGCCATGAGCAGTTCTTC
CASSMDRAYGHEQFF
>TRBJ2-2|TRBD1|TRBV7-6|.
TGTGCCAGCAGCCGCAAACCGGGACAGGGGACTTCGAACACCGGGGAGCTGTTTTTT
CASSRKPGQGTSNTGELFF
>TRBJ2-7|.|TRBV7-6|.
TGTGCCAGCACCCTAGCCGGTTCGGGCTCCTACGAGCAGTACTTC
CASTLAGSGSYEQYF
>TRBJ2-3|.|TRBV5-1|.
TGCGCCAGCAGCTTAAACAGGGAAGATACGCAGTATTTT
CASSLNREDTQYF
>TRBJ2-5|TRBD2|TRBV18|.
TGTGCCAGCTCAAGACTAGCGGGATCAGAGACCCAGTACTTC
CASSRLAGSETQYF
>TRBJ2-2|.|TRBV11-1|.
TGTGCCAGCAGCCCCGGTCATACAGGGTCGGTGAACACCGGGGAGCTGTTTTTT
CASSPGHTGSVNTGELFF
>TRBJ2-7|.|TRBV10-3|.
TGTGCCATCAGAGGGGGGGGCCACCCCGTCGATGTAAACGAGCAGTACTTC
CAIRGGGHPVDVNEQYF
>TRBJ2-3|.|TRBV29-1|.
TGCAGCAGCTCTAGCAGACCTCTCACAGATACGCAGTATTTT
CSSSSRPLTDTQYF
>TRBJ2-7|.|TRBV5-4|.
TGTGCCAGCAGCTTGGTAGGGGCGAGCTCCTACGAGCAGTACTTC
CASSLVGASSYEQYF
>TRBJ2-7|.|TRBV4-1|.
TGCGCCAGCAGCCAAGAATCGGAGTTCTACGAGCAGTACTTC
CASSQESEFYEQYF
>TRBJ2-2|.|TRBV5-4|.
TGTGCCAGCAGCCGAAAGCGGGACACCAACACCGGGGAGCTGTTTTTT
CASSRKRDTNTGELFF
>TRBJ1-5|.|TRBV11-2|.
TGTGCCAGCAGCTTAGATCACGGCAATCAGCCCCAGCATTTT
CASSLDHGNQPQHF
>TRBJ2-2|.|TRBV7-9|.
TGTGCCAGCAGCTTAGTTGGAGGAAGCACCGGGGAGCTGTTTTTT
CASSLVGGSTGELFF
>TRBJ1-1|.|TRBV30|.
TGTGCCGGGAGGGACCGCCTGAACACTGAAGCTTTCTTT
CAGRDRLNTEAFF
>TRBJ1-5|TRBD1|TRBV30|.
TGTGCCTATGGGACAGGGGTGTATCAGCCCCAGCATTTT
CAYGTGVYQPQHF
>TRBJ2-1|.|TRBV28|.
TGTGCCAGCAGCTCGACGGCCTACAATGAGCAGTTCTTC
CASSSTAYNEQFF
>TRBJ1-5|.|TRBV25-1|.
TGTGCCAGCAGTTCTACCTCCGAGCTTGGACAGCCCCAGCATTTT
CASSSTSELGQPQHF
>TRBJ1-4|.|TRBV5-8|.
TGTGCCAGCAGCTTCAGGGCCTTAAATGAAAAACTGTTTTTT
CASSFRALNEKLFF
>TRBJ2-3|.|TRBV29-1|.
TGCAGCGGAAGACACGGAAACACAGATACGCAGTATTTT
CSGRHGNTDTQYF
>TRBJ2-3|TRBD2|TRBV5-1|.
TGCGCCAGCAGCTTGACGGGAGGCGGAACAGATACGCAGTATTTT
CASSLTGGGTDTQYF
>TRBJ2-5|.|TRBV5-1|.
TGCGCCAGCACCCGGACAGCACAAGAGACCCAGTACTTC
CASTRTAQETQYF
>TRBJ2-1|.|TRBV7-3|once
TGTGCCAGCAGCTCGGGACCCCCTTCTGAGCAGTTCTTC
CASSSGPPSEQFF
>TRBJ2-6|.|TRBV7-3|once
TGTGCCAGCAGCTTCGGAGTGGTAACTGGGGCCAACGTCCTGACTTTC
CASSFGVVTGANVLTF
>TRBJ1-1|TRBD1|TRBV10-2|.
TGCGCCAGCAGAAGACCGACAGGGGGGTTGGGTCATGGGAACACTGAAGCTTTCTTT
CASRRPTGGLGHGNTEAFF
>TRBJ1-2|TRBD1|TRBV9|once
TGTGCCAGCAGCGCGACCCGTGGACAGGGCAGGACCTTC
CASSATRGQGRTF